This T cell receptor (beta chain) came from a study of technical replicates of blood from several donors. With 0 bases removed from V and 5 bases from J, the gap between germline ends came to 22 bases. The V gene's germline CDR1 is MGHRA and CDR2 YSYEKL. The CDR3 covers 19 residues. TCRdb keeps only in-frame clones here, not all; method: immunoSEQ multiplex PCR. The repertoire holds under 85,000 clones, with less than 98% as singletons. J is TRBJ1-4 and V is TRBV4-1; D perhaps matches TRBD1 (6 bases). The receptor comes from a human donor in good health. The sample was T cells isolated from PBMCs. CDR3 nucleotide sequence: TGCGCCAGCAGCCAAGAATTTATGGGAGGGGGGAGACCGAATGAAAAACTGTTTTTT. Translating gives CASSQEFMGGGRPNEKLFF.